One sample yielded the 18 T cell receptor beta chains listed below, sequenced in a study of blood T cell repertoires in COVID-19. Repertoires were generated with immunoSEQ multiplex PCR, while TCRdb's copy carries only in-frame clones and drops some. The sample has 200,000 to 300,000 clones, roughly 86% seen once. What was sequenced was PBMCs or T cells enriched from blood (not recorded which). These receptor sequences come from a woman younger than 45 with acute COVID-19.

The chain carries TRBV7-2 and TRBJ2-3; a possible D gene is TRBD2 (6 bases). Trimming shortened V by 5 bases and J by 6 bases, and 12 bases separated the two germline ends. Germline V lookup: CDR1 SGHTA, CDR2 FQGNSA. This CDR3 has 13 residues. CDR3 DNA: TGTGCCAGCAGCCAAGGGGAGGCGGATACGCAGTATTTT. Protein sequence: CASSQGEADTQYF.

The rearrangement joins TRBV6-2 or TRBV6-3 to TRBJ2-7; D is perhaps TRBD2 (6 bases). Germline CDR1 is MNHEY and CDR2 is SVGEGT. This CDR3 comprises 16 residues. Trimming shortened V by 2 bases and J by 3 bases, and 17 bases separated the two germline ends. CDR3 protein: CASSYSGPLRNYEQYF. For the CDR3, the DNA is TGTGCCAGCAGTTACAGCGGGCCTTTAAGGAACTACGAGCAGTACTTC.

This sequence joins TRBV19 and TRBJ1-2, with D perhaps TRBD1 (6 bases). Looked up from germline, CDR1 is LNHDA and CDR2 is SQIVND (reference sequence). Trimming stripped 5 bases from V and 0 bases from J, with 13 bases between. CDR3 size: 15 residues. The CDR3 nucleotides read TGTGCCAGTAGTCCACGGACAGCTACTAACTATGGCTACACCTTC. Translated, it gives CASSPRTATNYGYTF. Based on the CDR3 plus reference TRBV19 and TRBJ1-2, the full variable domain is DGGITQSPKYLFRKEGQNVTLSCEQNLNHDAMYWYRQDPGQGLRLIYYSQIVNDFQKGDIAEGYSVSREKKESFPLTVTSAQKNPTAFYLCASSPRTATNYGYTFGSGTRLTVV.

V and J are TRBV7-6 and TRBJ2-5; 7 positions match TRBD1. V shed 3 bases and J 1 base; nucleotides not matched to a gene: 11. This CDR3 has 17 residues. Per the germline V gene, CDR1 is SGHVS and CDR2 is FNYEAQ. DNA of the CDR3: TGTGCCAGCAGCTTTCGCCCCGGGACAGAGACCCAAGAGACCCAGTACTTC. It is translated as CASSFRPGTETQETQYF.

In this sample, this clone turned up many times. CDR3 protein: CASSLSLLFPEAFF. The CDR3 DNA reads TGCGCCAGCAGCCTTAGTCTCTTATTTCCTGAAGCTTTCTTT. This rearrangement joins TRBV4-1 to TRBJ1-1, with D hard to call. The CDR3 totals 14 residues. V lost 4 bases and J lost 6, with 15 bases in between. Germline V gene lookup returns CDR1 MGHRA and CDR2 YSYEKL.

The chain links TRBV6-5 to TRBJ1-5; 7 nucleotides match TRBD1. The CDR3 is 14 residues long. The germline CDR1 and CDR2 sequences are MNHEY and SVGAGI. After removal of 6 bases from V and 1 base from J, the junction contained 3 bases not matched to a gene. The chain's CDR3 is CASRGQPSNQPQHF. CDR3 bases: TGTGCCAGCAGGGGACAGCCCAGCAATCAGCCCCAGCATTTT.

The DNA for the CDR3 is TGTGCCAGCAGCTTGGGAGGACTAGCGTCCACCTACGAGCAGTACTTC. Protein sequence: CASSLGGLASTYEQYF. V is TRBV5-6 and J is TRBJ2-7; 9 bases line up with TRBD2. Germline CDR1 reads SGHDT; CDR2 reads YYEEEE. V lost 0 bases, J lost 2 bases, and 6 bases stayed unmatched. CDR3 length: 16 amino acids.

This clone has a single count. The J gene is TRBJ2-7, the V gene TRBV5-4; 9 nucleotides align to TRBD1. The CDR3 sequence is 12 residues long. After removal of 4 bases from V and 6 bases from J, the junction contained 2 bases not matched to a gene. Germline-derived CDR1 and CDR2 are SGHNT and YYREEE (reference sequence). CDR3 residues: CASSRTGVEQYF. Written as DNA, the CDR3 is TGTGCCAGCAGCCGGACAGGGGTCGAGCAGTACTTC.

The gene calls are TRBV10-3 and TRBJ1-5; 8 nucleotides match TRBD1. Germline V gives CDR1 ENHRY, CDR2 SYGVKD. This CDR3 is 15 amino acids long. After removal of 6 bases from V and 7 bases from J, the junction contained 11 bases not matched to a gene. This chain's CDR3 is CAISVQLQGGQPQHF. The DNA of the CDR3 is TGTGCCATCAGCGTCCAGTTACAGGGGGGCCAGCCCCAGCATTTT.

This clone occurred once. V is TRBV30 and J is TRBJ1-2, with 9 bases fitting TRBD1. Germline trimming cut 1 base from V and 8 bases from J; bases unmatched to any gene: 11. The CDR3 length is 15 residues. Germline V gene lookup returns CDR1 GTSNPN and CDR2 SVGIG (reference sequence). DNA of the CDR3: TGTGCCTGGAGTGACTCCGGACGGACAGGGGTCGGCTACACCTTC. Translation: CAWSDSGRTGVGYTF. Based on the CDR3 plus reference TRBV30 and TRBJ1-2, the full variable domain is SQTIHQWPATLVQPVGSPLSLECTVEGTSNPNLYWYRQAAGRGLQLLFYSVGIGQISSEVPQNLSASRPQDRQFILSSKKLLLSDSGFYLCAWSDSGRTGVGYTFGSGTRLTVV.

The V call is TRBV2, the J call TRBJ1-2; TRBD1 is a possible D gene (5 bases). The CDR3 runs 13 residues. Trimming shortened V by 3 bases and J by 8 bases, and 13 bases separated the two germline ends. Germline values: CDR1 SNHLY, CDR2 FYNNEI. This CDR3 reads CASSEGAGLGYTF. The CDR3 DNA reads TGTGCCAGCAGTGAGGGAGCGGGGCTCGGCTACACCTTC.

This chain links TRBV6-5 with TRBJ1-1; possible D gene TRBD1, 6 bases. V was shortened by 5 bases and J by 8 bases, with 15 bases between the two germline ends. Per the germline V gene, CDR1 is MNHEY and CDR2 is SVGAGI. The CDR3 extends over 13 amino acids. The CDR3 protein is CASSRSRGAEAFF. CDR3 nucleotide sequence: TGTGCCAGCAGTAGATCCAGGGGAGCCGAAGCTTTCTTT.

This sequence joins TRBV11-2 and TRBJ1-1; D possibly corresponds to TRBD1 (6 bases). V lost 0 bases to trimming and J lost 11 bases, with 13 bases between them. Per germline, CDR1 SGHAT and CDR2 FQNNGV. This CDR3 has 13 amino acids. The CDR3 sequence: CASSLDLDSRAFF. CDR3 coding DNA: TGTGCCAGCAGCTTAGATTTGGACAGTCGCGCTTTCTTT.

To note about this clone: Other DNA sequences in this specimen translate into the identical CDR3. The chain uses TRBV12-3 or TRBV12-4 and TRBJ1-2; TRBD1 matches 7 bases. The V and J ends lost 5 bases and 4 bases, in that order; junction bases with no gene match: 4. The CDR3 has 13 residues. CDR3 sequence reads: CASSPDRVYGYTF. DNA of the CDR3: TGTGCCAGCAGTCCTGACAGGGTCTATGGCTACACCTTC.

This clone was detected once. This sequence joins TRBV4-1 and TRBJ1-1; 10 nucleotides align to TRBD1. CDR1 MGHRA and CDR2 YSYEKL come from the germline V gene. The V gene end was trimmed by 2 bases and the J gene end by 1 base; junction bases not matched to a gene: 10. This CDR3 is 18 amino acids long. DNA of the CDR3: TGCGCCAGCAGCCAATGGGGACAGGGGAAATATAGGAACACTGAAGCTTTCTTT. This sequence encodes CASSQWGQGKYRNTEAFF.

The V call is TRBV19, the J call TRBJ1-1; 8 nucleotides agree with TRBD1. Germline V gene sequence: CDR1 LNHDA, CDR2 SQIVND (reference sequence). V shed 3 bases and J 3 bases; nucleotides not matched to a gene: 12. The CDR3 loop spans 17 amino acids. CDR3 residues: CASSIMAGGQLYTEAFF. DNA of the CDR3: TGTGCCAGTAGTATTATGGCAGGGGGCCAATTGTACACTGAAGCTTTCTTT.

This clone was counted between two and nine times. The sample contains more than one DNA sequence encoding this CDR3. CDR3 region: CASSIVGTGNSPLHF. CDR3 DNA sequence: TGTGCCAGTAGTATAGTTGGGACAGGGAATTCACCCCTCCACTTT. The chain uses TRBV19 and TRBJ1-6; 9 nucleotides line up with TRBD1. Looked up from germline, CDR1 is LNHDA and CDR2 is SQIVND (reference sequence). The CDR3 has 15 residues. Trimming took 1 base from V and 7 from J; bases not matched to a gene: 2.

The CDR3 region is CASSHLTHLETQYF. The CDR3 nucleotides are TGCGCCAGCAGCCATCTAACTCACCTAGAGACCCAGTACTTC. J is TRBJ2-5 and V is TRBV4-1; D not certain. With 3 bases removed from V and 4 bases from J, the gap between germline ends came to 12 bases. The CDR3 is made up of 14 amino acids. CDR1 MGHRA and CDR2 YSYEKL come from the germline V gene.